A single sample gave rise to the 7 T cell receptor beta chains below, sequenced in a study of blood T cell repertoires in COVID-19. Clones were sequenced by immunoSEQ multiplex PCR, and TCRdb holds only the in-frame ones, with some missing. The sample has fewer than 200,000 clones, about 78% seen once. Specimen: PBMCs or T cells enriched from blood (not recorded which). The receptors shown here come from a woman aged 50 to 65 who had recovered from COVID-19.

The V gene is TRBV9, the J gene TRBJ2-5, with TRBD2 matching over 9 bases. V lost 0 bases and J lost 3; bases outside the gene matches: 3. The CDR3 length is 15 residues. CDR1 and CDR2 (germline): SGDLS, YYNGEE. DNA for the CDR3: TGTGCCAGCAGCGTAGTGTCTAGCGGGGAAGAGACCCAGTACTTC. Its protein is CASSVVSSGEETQYF.

This chain joins TRBV5-8 and TRBJ2-1, with 9 bases matching TRBD2. Unmatched junction bases numbered 5, after V lost 1 base and J lost 15 bases. CDR3 length equals 12 residues. CDR1 is SGHTS, CDR2 YDEGEE, per germline. The CDR3 DNA reads as TGTGCCAGCAGCTTGAGTCAAGCGGGAGGGTTCTTC. Translation: CASSLSQAGGFF.

The rearrangement uses TRBV19 and TRBJ1-3, with 7 bases identical to TRBD1. This CDR3 is 16 amino acids long. After removal of 7 bases from V and 0 bases from J, the junction contained 9 bases not matched to a gene. The germline V gene encodes CDR1 LNHDA and CDR2 SQIVND (reference sequence). Written as DNA, the CDR3 is TGTGCCAGTAAACCTCCGGGACAGAGCTCTGGAAACACCATATATTTT. Amino acids: CASKPPGQSSGNTIYF.

The chain joins TRBV25-1 to TRBJ1-6, with no clear D. Between the trimmed V and J ends, which lost 1 base and 7 bases, there was a span of 8 bases. From germline, CDR1 is MGHDK and CDR2 SYGVNS. This CDR3 has 14 residues. The CDR3 nucleotides read TGTGCCAGCAGTGAATCTGGAGAGAATTCACCCCTCCACTTT. Translated, it gives CASSESGENSPLHF.

V is TRBV5-4 and J is TRBJ1-1; no reliable D call. Germline CDR1 and CDR2: SGHNT and YYREEE (reference sequence). This CDR3 is built from 15 residues. With 1 base removed from V and 6 bases from J, the gap between germline ends came to 16 bases. The CDR3 nucleotides are TGTGCCAGCAGCTTGCGGGAGCCCTCTCCCCCTGAAGCTTTCTTT. It yields the protein CASSLREPSPPEAFF.

The genes are TRBV28 and TRBJ1-2, with a weak D call TRBD1 (6 bases). CDR1 and CDR2 from the germline V gene are MDHEN and SYDVKM. Trimming stripped 5 bases from V and 2 bases from J, with 15 bases between. The length of the CDR3 is 15 residues. Written as DNA, the CDR3 is TGTGCCAGCAGTCTACCAGGGACACGAAACTATGGCTACACCTTC. Its translation is CASSLPGTRNYGYTF.

The V call is TRBV2, the J call TRBJ1-6; D is possibly TRBD1 (5 bases). The V end was cut by 5 bases, the J end by 10 bases, with 15 bases between. CDR3 length: 14 amino acids. The germline CDR1 and CDR2 sequences are SNHLY and FYNNEI. CDR3 residues: CASSRMGLSSPLHF. The DNA of the CDR3 is TGTGCCAGCAGTAGAATGGGACTCTCATCACCCCTCCACTTT.